Sequencing of this T cell receptor beta chain was carried out in a study of long-term antiretroviral therapy in people with HIV. Study-wide findings and caveats: An increase in diversity followed ART, yet levels stayed below transplant donor controls. Clones showing expansion before ART dominated the repertoire at all time points.

Run at survey level, the immunoSEQ assay was version v3.0. Assay used: immunoSEQ multiplex PCR; TCRdb lists only in-frame clones, some missing. There are 20,000 to 30,000 clones in the sample; approximately 80% occur only once, and about 5.7% lies in the top ten. The CDR3 length is 14 residues. The germline gives CDR1 SGHRS, CDR2 YFSETQ. Trimming cost V 4 bases and J 5 bases, with 12 bases left between them. As to this clone: Antigen unknown.

This sequence joins TRBV5-1 and TRBJ1-4; D gene unclear. Here the sequenced sample was unsorted PBMCs, taken 0.7 years before starting antiretroviral therapy. This clonotype was obtained from a man younger than 45 with HIV. CDR3 in amino acids: CASSASQKNEKLFF. The CDR3, as DNA: TGCGCCAGCAGCGCCTCACAGAAGAATGAAAAACTGTTTTTT. Complete variable domain (other parts from reference TRBV5-1 and TRBJ1-4): KAGVTQTPRYLIKTRGQQVTLSCSPISGHRSVSWYQQTPGQGLQFLFEYFSETQRNKGNFPGRFSGRQFSNSRSEMNVSTLELGDSALYLCASSASQKNEKLFFGSGTQLSVL.